This T cell receptor beta chain comes out of a study of post-analysis software for immune sequencing data. Sequencing libraries made from TCR beta cDNA carried unique molecular identifiers. Input populations of 1 to 10 million T cells gave rise to around 480,000 cDNA molecules. MiXCR was run by TCRdb on the PCR reads, yielding one entry per CDR3 protein. The sample gives some 690,000 distinct CDR3 sequences, roughly three fifths of which show up once; approximately 11% is in the top ten. Study conclusions and caveats: Compared with controls, patients showed significantly lower normalized Chao1 diversity. Strong co-clustering by F measure linked samples that shared a preparation batch.

Remarks on this clonotype: No antigen is known for it.

This receptor was obtained from a girl aged 2-15 years with multiple sclerosis. The material sequenced was blood.

The chain's CDR3 is CASSSGNVYYEQYF. Here the CDR3 DNA reads TGTGCCAGCAGTTCGGGCAATGTCTACTACGAGCAGTACTTC. The J gene is TRBJ2-4, the V gene TRBV12-3 or TRBV12-4; no reliable D call. The J call may be faulty, since TRBJ2-7 better matches the DNA end. The CDR3 loop spans 14 amino acids.